This T cell receptor beta chain was identified during a study of T cells after yellow fever vaccination. Study-level background: It was SMART-Seq v4 Ultra Low Input that prepared the fractions with low cell numbers.

Remarks on this clonotype: The antigen remains unidentified.

Study observations and caveats: Although the secondary response was weaker, it peaked faster, at day 5 versus 15. The booster response re-showed most primary clones: roughly 97% CD4, about 89% CD8.

With 6 bases removed from V and 4 bases from J, the gap between germline ends came to 19 bases. The CDR3 has 14 amino acids. Per germline, CDR1 SQVTM and CDR2 ANQGSEA. Researchers made TCR cDNA using 5'RACE template switching, and this step added a universal primer site and UMIs. TCRdb re-called the 5' RACE reads through MiXCR, storing one row per CDR3 protein. The table records about 370,000 distinct CDR3 sequences, roughly 12% of them present only once. This clonotype was sampled from a man younger than 30 who received the YFV17D yellow fever vaccine. Source: PBMCs, taken on the day of the first yellow fever vaccination. The V and J genes are TRBV29-1 and TRBJ2-7; the D gene is possibly TRBD1 (6 bases). The CDR3 sequence is CSVIRGDKEYEQYF. CDR3 coding DNA: TGCAGCGTCATCAGGGGAGACAAGGAATACGAGCAGTACTTC.